These 12 T cell receptor beta chains share one sample of origin, sequenced in a study of T-cell memory formation after mild COVID-19. TCRdb fed the 5' RACE reads into MiXCR, producing one record per CDR3 protein. The sample holds about half a million distinct CDR3 sequences, 15% to 20% seen once. The sequencing sample was made of PBMCs or a T cell subset sorted from them (not recorded which). All receptors derive from an adult woman who had mild COVID-19 (a few samples of this study predate the infection). Cell type and time point are not known.

This clonotype occurred many times. This may arise from a read error, as a much more abundant clone is one base away. The chain couples TRBV7-2 to TRBJ2-5; D unresolved. The CDR3 spans 15 residues. V shed 2 bases and J shed 5 bases, with 15 bases lying between them. Germline values: CDR1 SGHTA, CDR2 FQGNSA. CDR3 loop: CASSLPHHRHETQYF. CDR3 nucleotide sequence: TGTGCCAGCAGCTTACCCCACCACAGACACGAGACCCAGTACTTC.

The J gene is TRBJ1-1, the V gene TRBV12-3 or TRBV12-4; D remains ambiguous. This CDR3 has 14 residues. Trimming removed 7 bases from V and 1 base from J, with 13 bases in between. This CDR3 is CASTPGSWNTEAFF. DNA of the CDR3: TGTGCCAGCACCCCGGGAAGCTGGAACACTGAAGCTTTCTTT.

This chain joins TRBV6-5 and TRBJ1-2; D not certain. The CDR3 covers 13 residues. V dropped 0 bases and J dropped 6 bases, with 8 bases sitting between them. The germline V gene has CDR1 MNHEY and CDR2 SVGAGI. CDR3 sequence: CASSYSSTHGYTF. The CDR3 DNA reads TGTGCCAGCAGTTACTCGAGTACGCATGGCTACACCTTC.

This clonotype was recorded many times. This chain links TRBV7-3 with TRBJ2-3, with 8 nucleotides matching TRBD2. The germline gives CDR1 SGHTA, CDR2 FQGTGA. The CDR3 is 18 residues long. With 5 bases clipped from V and 0 bases from J, the junction kept 13 bases outside the gene matches. CDR3 loop: CASSRGSSGASSTDTQYF. CDR3 nucleotide sequence: TGTGCCAGCAGCCGGGGCAGTAGCGGGGCCTCTAGCACAGATACGCAGTATTTT.

J is TRBJ2-3 and V is TRBV29-1; 12 nucleotides match TRBD2. V trimming: 8 bases; J trimming: 0 bases; junction bases outside the gene matches: 3. This CDR3 has 14 residues. Germline CDR1 and CDR2: SQVTM and ANQGSEA. This chain's CDR3 is CSTSGGTSTDTQYF. The CDR3 DNA reads as TGCAGCACTAGCGGGGGGACTAGCACAGATACGCAGTATTTT.

The genes are TRBV5-1 and TRBJ2-2, with unresolved D. The CDR3 has 16 residues. The V and J ends lost 1 base and 5 bases respectively, with 15 bases between them. Germline V gene lookup returns CDR1 SGHRS and CDR2 YFSETQ. As DNA, the CDR3 is TGCGCCAGCAGCTTGTGGATTGTACAGACAACCGGGGAGCTGTTTTTT. It translates to CASSLWIVQTTGELFF.

The chain uses TRBV27 and TRBJ1-5; D not resolved. Trimming removed 2 bases at V and 3 bases at J, with 11 bases between. The germline CDR1 and CDR2 sequences are MNHEY and SMNVEV (reference sequence). CDR3 length equals 15 residues. CDR3 amino acids: CASSLVGELNQPQHF. In nucleotides, the CDR3 is TGTGCCAGCAGTTTAGTCGGGGAGCTCAATCAGCCCCAGCATTTT.

The chain couples TRBV10-3 to TRBJ1-1; 7 nucleotides agree with TRBD1. The V segment lost 10 bases and the J segment 6 bases; nucleotides outside the gene matches: 8. The CDR3 is 12 residues long. The germline gives CDR1 ENHRY, CDR2 SYGVKD. The CDR3 nucleotides read TGTGCCACATTCACAGGGGACGCTGAAGCTTTCTTT. As protein: CATFTGDAEAFF.

This clonotype was counted a few times. V and J are TRBV20-1 and TRBJ1-1; the D gene is possibly TRBD1 (5 bases). Germline lookup yields CDR1 DFQATT and CDR2 SNEGSKA (reference sequence). This CDR3 is 14 amino acids long. Trimming cost V 0 bases and J 2 bases, with 10 bases left between them. The DNA for the CDR3 is TGCAGTGCTAGAGAAACAGGCGGTAACACTGAAGCTTTCTTT. Its translation is CSARETGGNTEAFF.

This chain's CDR3 is CASSRQGAIGNEQFF. Here the CDR3 DNA reads TGTGCCAGCTCACGGCAGGGGGCTATAGGAAATGAGCAGTTCTTC. The rearrangement joins TRBV18 to TRBJ2-1; 8 bases align to TRBD1. Unmatched junction bases numbered 9, after V lost 4 bases and J lost 7 bases. CDR1 is KGHSH, CDR2 LQKENI, per germline. The CDR3 runs to 15 residues.

The table lists this clonotype with many counts. The rearrangement joins TRBV4-1 to TRBJ2-7, with 10 bases lining up with TRBD1. This CDR3 spans 16 amino acids. CDR1 is MGHRA and CDR2 is YSYEKL in the germline V gene. With V trimmed by 4 bases and J by 2 bases, 8 bases remained unmatched. The CDR3 sequence is CASSRMGQGIAYEQYF. CDR3 coding DNA: TGCGCCAGCAGCCGAATGGGACAGGGGATTGCCTACGAGCAGTACTTC.

This rearrangement joins TRBV7-6 to TRBJ1-2, with TRBD1 as a possible D gene (5 bases). This CDR3 is built from 18 residues. Per germline, CDR1 SGHVS and CDR2 FNYEAQ. Trimming took 4 bases from V and 1 from J, leaving 22 bases between them. CDR3 coding DNA: TGTGCCAGCAGCTCCGGGGCGAAGGGGCCGGCCTTTAACTATGGCTACACCTTC. This codes for CASSSGAKGPAFNYGYTF.